The 9 T cell receptor beta chains listed next were all sequenced from one sample in a study of T cell responses to AZD1222 COVID-19 vaccine. Only in-frame clones appear in the TCRdb table, and some are missing; sequencing was by immunoSEQ multiplex PCR. The sample carries about 150,000 clones, roughly 88% recorded once. The specimen comprised peripheral blood, sampled on day 0 of AZD1222 vaccination. These receptors came from an adult in good health.

This chain connects TRBV25-1 to TRBJ1-1; 7 nucleotides agree with TRBD1. V lost 0 bases to trimming and J lost 6 bases; unmatched junction nucleotides: 1. This CDR3 has 13 amino acids. The germline CDR1 and CDR2 sequences are MGHDK and SYGVNS. CDR3 in amino acids: CASSEYGTAEAFF. CDR3 DNA: TGTGCCAGCAGTGAATATGGGACAGCTGAAGCTTTCTTT.

Notes on this clone: A read error may account for a junction end that differs from germline. The gene calls are TRBV11-3 and TRBJ2-1, with TRBD1 matching over 7 bases. In germline, CDR1 is SGHNT, CDR2 YENEEA. CDR3 length: 16 amino acids. This chain's CDR3 is CASSLDRDSSSNEQFF. CDR3 in DNA: TGTGCCAGCAGCTTAGATCGGGACAGCTCCTCCAATGAGCAGTTCTTC.

The chain uses TRBV12-3 or TRBV12-4 and TRBJ2-1, with TRBD2 as a possible D gene (6 bases). The CDR3 has 12 amino acids. V was shortened by 6 bases and J by 10 bases, with 13 bases between the two germline ends. CDR3 region: CASSRDFYEQFF. Here the CDR3 DNA reads TGTGCCAGCAGCAGGGACTTCTACGAGCAGTTCTTC.

CDR3 DNA sequence: TGTGCCAGCAGCGAGTTGGACAGGGGGCTGAGGGGTGCTTTCTTT. Protein: CASSELDRGLRGAFF. The V gene is TRBV3-1 (or the pseudogene TRBV3-2), the J gene TRBJ1-1; TRBD1 matches at 11 bases. CDR1 and CDR2 from the germline V gene are LGHDT and YNNKEL (reference sequence). The V and J ends lost 5 bases and 11 bases, in that order; junction bases with no gene match: 13. The CDR3 is 15 amino acids.

This clone was counted once. The CDR3 bases are TGTGCCAGCAGTAAGACCCAGGGGGGAAATGGCTACACCTTC. It yields the protein CASSKTQGGNGYTF. The rearrangement links TRBV6-5 to TRBJ1-2; 7 nucleotides agree with TRBD1. Germline V gene data show CDR1 as MNHEY and CDR2 as SVGAGI. This CDR3 has 14 amino acids. J lost 6 bases, V lost 5 bases, and 9 bases had no gene match.

On this clone itself: Other nucleotide sequences from this sample produce the same CDR3. This sequence joins TRBV9 and TRBJ2-7, with TRBD1 matching over 8 bases. J lost 4 bases, V lost 2 bases, and 5 bases had no gene match. Germline assignment: CDR1 SGDLS and CDR2 YYNGEE. This CDR3 has 14 amino acids. CDR3 in amino acids: CASSVGQGAYEQYF. The CDR3 coding sequence is TGTGCCAGCAGCGTGGGGCAGGGGGCATACGAGCAGTACTTC.

V gene TRBV19 combines with J gene TRBJ2-1, with D maybe TRBD1 (6 bases). Germline lookup yields CDR1 LNHDA and CDR2 SQIVND (reference sequence). There are 15 residues in the CDR3. V was clipped by 3 bases and J by 3 bases, with 12 bases between them. CDR3 in DNA: TGTGCCAGTAGTATGGTAGGGACAAACTACAATGAGCAGTTCTTC. It yields the protein CASSMVGTNYNEQFF.

The chain has TRBV11-2 and TRBJ2-7; D remains ambiguous. The CDR3 is 11 residues long. Trimming removed 5 bases from V and 5 bases from J, with 7 bases in between. The germline V gene has CDR1 SGHAT and CDR2 FQNNGV. The CDR3 protein is CASSLLNEQYF. The DNA of the CDR3 is TGTGCCAGCAGCCTTTTAAACGAGCAGTACTTC.

The J gene is TRBJ1-1, the V gene TRBV30; perhaps TRBD1 as D (5 bases). Deletions cut 2 bases from V and 5 bases from J, with 15 bases between. Germline V CDR1 and CDR2: GTSNPN, SVGIG (reference sequence). The CDR3 sequence is 14 residues long. The CDR3 DNA is TGTGCCTGGAGTCGGGGCACCCCAGGGACTGAAGCTTTCTTT. Translated: CAWSRGTPGTEAFF.